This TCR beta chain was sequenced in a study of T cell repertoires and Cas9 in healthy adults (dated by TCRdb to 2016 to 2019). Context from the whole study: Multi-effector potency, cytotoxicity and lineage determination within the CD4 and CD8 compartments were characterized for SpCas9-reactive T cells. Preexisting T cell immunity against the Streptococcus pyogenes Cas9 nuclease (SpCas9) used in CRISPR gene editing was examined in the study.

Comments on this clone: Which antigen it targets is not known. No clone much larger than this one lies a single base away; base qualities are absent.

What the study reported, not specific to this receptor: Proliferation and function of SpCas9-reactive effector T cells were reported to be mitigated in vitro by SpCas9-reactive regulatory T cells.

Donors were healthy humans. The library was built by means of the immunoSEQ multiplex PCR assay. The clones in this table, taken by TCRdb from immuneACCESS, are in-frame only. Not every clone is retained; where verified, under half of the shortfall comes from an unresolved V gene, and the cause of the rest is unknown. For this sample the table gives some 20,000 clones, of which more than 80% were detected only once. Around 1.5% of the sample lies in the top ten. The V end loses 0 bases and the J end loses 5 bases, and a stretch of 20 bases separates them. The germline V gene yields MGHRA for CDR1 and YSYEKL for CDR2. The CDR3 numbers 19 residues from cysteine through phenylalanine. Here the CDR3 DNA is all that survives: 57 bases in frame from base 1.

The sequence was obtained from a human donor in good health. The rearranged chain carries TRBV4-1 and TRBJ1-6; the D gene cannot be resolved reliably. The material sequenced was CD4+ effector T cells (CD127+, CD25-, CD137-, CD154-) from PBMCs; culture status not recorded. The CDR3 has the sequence CASSQDKILGVLDNSPLHF. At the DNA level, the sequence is TGCGCCAGCAGCCAAGATAAGATACTCGGGGTATTAGATAATTCACCCCTCCACTTT.